This T cell receptor (beta chain) was found in a study of blood T cell repertoires in COVID-19. Study-level information: Whether acute or convalescent, the COVID-19 samples came from the United States, Italy and Spain. Sources were T cells, B-cell-depleted T cells, or PBMCs; the material itself was cDNA or gDNA.

The protocol was immunoSEQ multiplex PCR, while the TCRdb copy is restricted to in-frame clones and leaves out a portion. Here the sample spans more than 65,000 clones, roughly 79% being singletons. The CDR3 has 18 residues. Trimming left V 4 bases short and J 2 bases short, with 21 bases between. Germline values: CDR1 SGHRS, CDR2 YFSETQ. The TCR sequence derives from a woman aged 55-70 years with acute or convalescent COVID-19. Sequencing was performed on peripheral blood. The rearrangement uses TRBV5-1 and TRBJ1-4; no firm D call. CDR3 sequence (DNA): TGCGCCAGCAGCCCGGCCGCTGGAGGATTGAAGACTAATGAAAAACTGTTTTTT. It codes for CASSPAAGGLKTNEKLFF. Drawing the rest from reference TRBV5-1 and TRBJ1-4, the complete variable domain is KAGVTQTPRYLIKTRGQQVTLSCSPISGHRSVSWYQQTPGQGLQFLFEYFSETQRNKGNFPGRFSGRQFSNSRSEMNVSTLELGDSALYLCASSPAAGGLKTNEKLFFGSGTQLSVL.